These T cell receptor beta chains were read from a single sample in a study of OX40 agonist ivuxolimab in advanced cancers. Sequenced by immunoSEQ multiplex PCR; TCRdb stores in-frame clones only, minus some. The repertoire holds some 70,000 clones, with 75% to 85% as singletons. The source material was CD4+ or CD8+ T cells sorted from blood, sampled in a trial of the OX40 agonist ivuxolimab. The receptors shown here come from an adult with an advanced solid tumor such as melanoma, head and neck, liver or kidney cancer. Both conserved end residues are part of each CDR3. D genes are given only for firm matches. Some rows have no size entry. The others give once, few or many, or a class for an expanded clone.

TGTGCCAGCTCCACCTGGCGGGACACTGAAGCTTTCTTT	CASSTWRDTEAFF	TRBJ1-1	TRBV18	-	13	few
TGCGCCAGCAGCTTCGACCAGGGGGGCGTCTCTGAAGCTTTCTTT	CASSFDQGGVSEAFF	TRBJ1-1	TRBV5-1	TRBD1	15	-
TGTGCCAGTACCCCGGACAGGGCCCCCTCGCCTTACGGCTACACCTTC	CASTPDRAPSPYGYTF	TRBJ1-2	TRBV19	TRBD1	16	once
TGTGCCAGCAGTGAAGCGCTTCGGGGGGGAGGGACCCAGTACTTC	CASSEALRGGGTQYF	TRBJ2-5	TRBV2	TRBD2	15	-
TGTGCCAGCAGTCTCGACAGGGGCGAGACCCAGTACTTC	CASSLDRGETQYF	TRBJ2-5	TRBV27	TRBD1	13	-
TGTGCCGTCCTACTAGCGGGGGGTTTATCGCTTCCTCGGACAGATACGCAGTATTTT	CAVLLAGGLSLPRTDTQYF	TRBJ2-3	TRBV7-2	TRBD2	19	once
TGTGCCAGCAGCCAAGAGTTAAGTCAGCCCCAGCATTTT	CASSQELSQPQHF	TRBJ1-5	TRBV4-2	-	13	few
TGTGCCAGCAGCTTGTCCGGGACAGACACTGAAGCTTTCTTT	CASSLSGTDTEAFF	TRBJ1-1	TRBV5-5	TRBD1	14	-
TGTGCCAGCATCCCGGGACAGGGATTTGGGATTGTTTTATTCTCTGGGGCCAACGTCCTGACTTTC	CASIPGQGFGIVLFSGANVLTF	TRBJ2-6	TRBV21-1	-	22	-
TGTGCCAGCAGCTTAACAAGTTTGAATGAGCAGTTCTTC	CASSLTSLNEQFF	TRBJ2-1	TRBV7-3	-	13	-
TGTGCCTGGAACTTAGCGGGGGGGAACACCGGGGAGCTGTTTTTT	CAWNLAGGNTGELFF	TRBJ2-2	TRBV30	TRBD2	15	-
TGTGCCAGCAGCGTAGAGTTGGTCGGTGTGTACTTC	CASSVELVGVYF	TRBJ2-7	TRBV9	-	12	few
TGTGCCAGCAGCTTAGATTCGGTCTACGAGCAGTACTTC	CASSLDSVYEQYF	TRBJ2-7	TRBV11-2	-	13	-
TGTGCCAGCAGCTCGGGACAGTATTCACCCCTCCACTTT	CASSSGQYSPLHF	TRBJ1-6	TRBV11-1	TRBD1	13	few
TGTGCCAGCAGCTTCTTGGGCGGGGAGCTGTTTTTT	CASSFLGGELFF	TRBJ2-2	TRBV7-8	-	12	once
TGTGCCAGCTCACCACAGGCCAGGGAGTATGGCTACACCTTC	CASSPQAREYGYTF	TRBJ1-2	TRBV18	-	14	-
TGTGCCAGCTCACCACTAGTAGGGCCAAGTGGCACTGAAGCTTTCTTT	CASSPLVGPSGTEAFF	TRBJ1-1	TRBV18	-	16	-
TGTGCCAGCAATTTACGTGCGGGGCTTAACGTCCTGACTTTC	CASNLRAGLNVLTF	TRBJ2-6	TRBV2	-	14	-
TGTGCCAGCAGCTCCGGGACATCGAGCTCCTACAATGAGCAGTTCTTC	CASSSGTSSSYNEQFF	TRBJ2-1	TRBV5-8	-	16	-
TGTGCCAGCAGCCCCCCCCTGCGGGGGGCCAATGAGCAGTTCTTC	CASSPPLRGANEQFF	TRBJ2-1	TRBV7-8	TRBD2	15	few
TGTGCCAGCAGCTCCACAGGGGTTCAGCCCCAGCATTTT	CASSSTGVQPQHF	TRBJ1-5	TRBV6-5	TRBD1	13	-
TGTGCCAGCAGCTTCAACAGGGATCGGAACGAGCAGTACTTC	CASSFNRDRNEQYF	TRBJ2-7	TRBV11-3	-	14	few
TGTGCCAGCAGTCAAGTAGACAGGGCCTATGGCTACACCTTC	CASSQVDRAYGYTF	TRBJ1-2	TRBV6-5	TRBD1	14	-
TGTGCCAGCAGCTCAGACCCGGTAGTCTCCAATCAGCCCCAGCATTTT	CASSSDPVVSNQPQHF	TRBJ1-5	TRBV7-8	-	16	-
TGTGCGTCGAGGGACCGGTATCAAACTAACTATGGCTACACCTTC	CASRDRYQTNYGYTF	TRBJ1-2	TRBV19	-	15	-
TGTGCCAGCAGTGACGGAGGGACAGGGGGAAATCAGCCCCAGCATTTT	CASSDGGTGGNQPQHF	TRBJ1-5	TRBV6-1	TRBD1	16	-
TGCGCCAGCAGCTTGCCGGCACTCCCTGGCGGGGGGGGAGAGACCCAGTACTTC	CASSLPALPGGGGETQYF	TRBJ2-5	TRBV5-1	TRBD2	18	-
TGTGCCAGTAGCTTTACGATCGGGAACACTGAAGCTTTCTTT	CASSFTIGNTEAFF	TRBJ1-1	TRBV19	-	14	-
TGTGCCAGCAGCTTAGGCGGACAGGGGGCTAACTATGGCTACACCTTC	CASSLGGQGANYGYTF	TRBJ1-2	TRBV7-2	TRBD1	16	-
TGTGCCAGCTCACCAGGGTTGAACACTGAAGCTTTCTTT	CASSPGLNTEAFF	TRBJ1-1	TRBV18	-	13	few
TGTGCCAGCAGCTTCGACACATCCACAGATACGCAGTATTTT	CASSFDTSTDTQYF	TRBJ2-3	TRBV7-2	-	14	-
TGTGCCAGCAGTGAAGAACAGGGAGCCTACGAGCAGTACTTC	CASSEEQGAYEQYF	TRBJ2-7	TRBV25-1	-	14	-
TGTGCCAGCAGCCTACCAGGGGGGAATAATTCACCCCTCCACTTT	CASSLPGGNNSPLHF	TRBJ1-6	TRBV7-3	TRBD1	15	once
TGTGCCTGGAGTGTCGCCTACGAGCAGTACTTC	CAWSVAYEQYF	TRBJ2-7	TRBV30	-	11	-
TGTGCCAGCAGCCTAGCAGGGGGAAACACCATATATTTT	CASSLAGGNTIYF	TRBJ1-3	TRBV7-9	-	13	-
TGTGCCAGCAGTGATGGGAGACTAGCGGGGGGGAGCACAGATACGCAGTATTTT	CASSDGRLAGGSTDTQYF	TRBJ2-3	TRBV6-1	TRBD2	18	-
TGCGCCAGCAGCTTGGTTCGCGGAGACGAGCAGTACTTC	CASSLVRGDEQYF	TRBJ2-7	TRBV5-1	-	13	-
TGTGCCAGCAGGTCGACAGGGATAGGGTATAGCAATCAGCCCCAGCATTTT	CASRSTGIGYSNQPQHF	TRBJ1-5	TRBV27	TRBD1	17	-
TGCAGCGTTACTAAGGGACAGGGAATGAACACTGAAGCTTTCTTT	CSVTKGQGMNTEAFF	TRBJ1-1	TRBV29-1	TRBD1	15	-
TGCGCCAGCAGCTGGGAGGAGACCCAGTACTTC	CASSWEETQYF	TRBJ2-5	TRBV5-1	-	11	few
TGTGCCAGCAGCCCGACAGGGCTCGAGCAGTACTTC	CASSPTGLEQYF	TRBJ2-7	TRBV7-9	TRBD1	12	medium-sized
TGTGCCTTCCGGGACCCCCGACCGAGGGATGAGCAGTTCTTC	CAFRDPRPRDEQFF	TRBJ2-1	TRBV30	-	14	few
TGTGCCAGCAGCTTAGTCCGGCCGGGCACTGAAGCTTTCTTT	CASSLVRPGTEAFF	TRBJ1-1	TRBV7-2	-	14	-
TGCAGTGTAGGACAGGGCACTGAAGCTTTCTTT	CSVGQGTEAFF	TRBJ1-1	TRBV20-1	TRBD1	11	-
TGCGCCAGCACCGAGGCCTTACAGAGGAACACTGAAGCTTTCTTT	CASTEALQRNTEAFF	TRBJ1-1	TRBV4-1	-	15	once
TGTGCCAGTAGTATAGGAATGGAAGGGGGCGAAGCCAAAAACATTCAGTACTTC	CASSIGMEGGEAKNIQYF	TRBJ2-4	TRBV19	TRBD1	18	once
TGTGCCAGCAGCCCAAGACAGGCGGGAGAGCTGTTTTTT	CASSPRQAGELFF	TRBJ2-2	TRBV7-9	-	13	-
TGTGCCATCAGTGAGCCCGACAGAGCCCAGTCCCCTAACTATGGCTACACCTTC	CAISEPDRAQSPNYGYTF	TRBJ1-2	TRBV10-3	-	18	-
TGTGCCAGCAGCTTGGGGGGCCATAGCAATCAGCCCCAGCATTTT	CASSLGGHSNQPQHF	TRBJ1-5	TRBV5-4	-	15	few
TGTGCCAGCAGCCCGCCGGACAGCGGCTACACCTTC	CASSPPDSGYTF	TRBJ1-2	TRBV5-4	-	12	-
TGCGCCAGCAGCCCTCGGGGGTCGAGGGGCTACACCTTC	CASSPRGSRGYTF	TRBJ1-2	TRBV4-3	-	13	-
TGCAGCGCGGGACAGTCCTACGAGCAGTACTTC	CSAGQSYEQYF	TRBJ2-7	TRBV29-1	TRBD1	11	-
TGTGCCTGGAGCCCCGGGACTAGCGGGGCTAATGAGCAGTTCTTC	CAWSPGTSGANEQFF	TRBJ2-1	TRBV30	TRBD2	15	-
TGTGCCAGCAGTTTTGGCAGGGTCAATGAGCAGTTCTTC	CASSFGRVNEQFF	TRBJ2-1	TRBV27	-	13	-
TGTGCCAGCAGTGAGGGAACTGACACAGGGTGGACTCTGGTGTCCTACGAGCAGTACTTC	CASSEGTDTGWTLVSYEQYF	TRBJ2-7	TRBV6-1	-	20	once
TGTGCCAGCAGCCAAGGACTAGCGGGGTTGGACGAGCAGTACTTC	CASSQGLAGLDEQYF	TRBJ2-7	TRBV6-1	TRBD2	15	once
TGCGCCAGCAGCTTTAGAGAGACCCAGTACTTC	CASSFRETQYF	TRBJ2-5	TRBV5-1	-	11	-
TGTGCCTGGACCCACAGGGGAAATCAGCCCCAGCATTTT	CAWTHRGNQPQHF	TRBJ1-5	TRBV30	TRBD1	13	-
TGTGCCAGCGAGTGGGACGGGGGAGCCAATTCACCCCTCCACTTT	CASEWDGGANSPLHF	TRBJ1-6	TRBV6-1	-	15	-
TGTGCCAGTAACACCGGGACGAAGAACACTGAAGCTTTCTTT	CASNTGTKNTEAFF	TRBJ1-1	TRBV19	-	14	-